The entry below describes one T cell receptor beta chain. CDR3 length equals 14 residues. Trimming took off 5 bases at V and 5 bases at J, with 16 bases between the two ends. Germline V gene sequence: CDR1 SGHRS, CDR2 YFSETQ. The method was immunoSEQ multiplex PCR; TCRdb's version includes in-frame clones alone and lacks a portion of them. The sample consists of some 36,000 clones, about nine tenths of them appearing once. This entry is derived from a study of T cell changes during pregnancy in multiple sclerosis. Material: peripheral blood, obtained in the second trimester of pregnancy. V gene TRBV5-1 combines with J gene TRBJ2-5, with a weak D call TRBD2 (5 bases). This TCR came from a female donor in good health, enrolled as a control in a pregnancy study. DNA for the CDR3: TGCGCCAGCAGACCTCTAGCCGCCCGGGAGACCCAGTACTTC. This codes for CASRPLAARETQYF.